This is a list of T cell receptor beta chains from one sample in a study of T cells after posttransplantation cyclophosphamide. The table came from immunoSEQ multiplex PCR; TCRdb's copy has only in-frame clones and leaves some out. The table has around 16,000 clones, about four fifths seen once. The specimen was PBMCs, collected 350 to 400 days after allogeneic stem cell transplant with calcineurin inhibitor and methotrexate. Receptors originate from a young adult male patient who received an allogeneic stem cell transplant from a related donor, was CMV-positive, and had no GVHD. Some T cells may be graft donor cells. The CDR3 runs from the conserved cysteine through the conserved F or W. The order of the fields is J gene, D gene, clone size, V gene, CDR3 DNA, CDR3 protein. A D gene is named only where the DNA matches it firmly. Some rows mark clone size as missing; the rest say once, few, many or name a class of expanded clone.

TRBJ1-2,TRBD1,NA,TRBV28,TGTGCCAGCAGAGGGACAGCGAAAATTTATGGCTACACCTTC,CASRGTAKIYGYTF
TRBJ2-7,TRBD1,few,TRBV23-1,TGCGCCAGCAGTCTACGACGGACAGGGGGCTCCTACGAGCAGTACTTC,CASSLRRTGGSYEQYF
TRBJ1-2,TRBD1,NA,TRBV9,TGTGCCAGCAGCCTTAGCCCGGGACAGCTTAACTATGGCTACACCTTC,CASSLSPGQLNYGYTF
TRBJ1-1,NA,NA,TRBV15,TGTGCCACCAGTCCGGACAGAGATTTGAACACTGAAGCTTTCTTT,CATSPDRDLNTEAFF
TRBJ1-4,NA,NA,TRBV30,TGTGCCAGGGGGATTGGGGAAAAACTGTTTTTT,CARGIGEKLFF
TRBJ2-7,TRBD2,once,TRBV19,TGTGCCAGTAGTATCCCAGGACTAGCGGGAGCCTACGAGCAGTACTTC,CASSIPGLAGAYEQYF
TRBJ2-7,TRBD2,NA,TRBV13,TGTGCCATTGACCCTCGGACTAGCGGGAGGCCGAGCTCCTACGAGCAGTACTTC,CAIDPRTSGRPSSYEQYF
TRBJ2-7,TRBD2,NA,TRBV5-1,TGCGCCAGCAGCTTGGTCGGCGGGAGGACCGGGAGCTCCTGCGAGCAGTACTTC,CASSLVGGRTGSSCEQYF
TRBJ2-2,NA,NA,TRBV7-2,TGTGCCAGCAGCTTAGCATCAGGCCAGGGCCCCGCCGGGGAGCTGTTTTTT,CASSLASGQGPAGELFF
TRBJ2-5,NA,NA,TRBV9,TGTGCCAGCAGCGCTGGCAGGGGCTTCGACACTCAAAAAGAGACCCAGTACTTC,CASSAGRGFDTQKETQYF
TRBJ2-7,NA,NA,TRBV7-9,TGTGCCAGCAGCCAAGCAGGCGGGCGGGACGAGCAGTACTTC,CASSQAGGRDEQYF
TRBJ2-1,NA,NA,TRBV7-3,TGTGCCAGCAGCTTAACTGCGGAGGGTGAGCAGTTCTTC,CASSLTAEGEQFF
TRBJ2-7,NA,NA,TRBV7-6,TGTGCCAGCAGCTTTTCGCCGCAAACCTACGAGCAGTACTTC,CASSFSPQTYEQYF
TRBJ2-3,TRBD2,NA,TRBV28,TGTGCCAGCAGTTTCCTCGCAGGTAGCGGGAGAGATACGCAGTATTTT,CASSFLAGSGRDTQYF
TRBJ2-5,TRBD2,NA,TRBV9,TGTGCCAGCAGCGTAGGCCTAGCGGGAGAGTGGGGGGGGGAGACCCAGTACTTC,CASSVGLAGEWGGETQYF
TRBJ1-5,TRBD1,NA,TRBV6-6,TGTGCCAGCAGGCCCGAGGGGGCGGGAAGCAATCAGCCCCAGCATTTT,CASRPEGAGSNQPQHF
TRBJ2-3,NA,once,TRBV7-2,TGTGCCAGCAGGGTTCCCGGGAGCCCAGATACGCAGTATTTT,CASRVPGSPDTQYF
TRBJ2-1,TRBD2,NA,TRBV7-6,TGTGCCAGCAGCTCCCTAGCGGGATCCTACAATGAGCAGTTCTTC,CASSSLAGSYNEQFF
TRBJ1-6,TRBD1,once,TRBV5-1,TGCGCCAGCAGCTCGGGACAGTGGGAGAGTAATTCACCCCTCCACTTT,CASSSGQWESNSPLHF
TRBJ1-1,TRBD1,NA,TRBV7-2,TGTGCCAGCAGCTTTGGGAACAGGGGGTTTAACACTGAAGCCTTCTTT,CASSFGNRGFNTEAFF
TRBJ2-7,TRBD2,NA,TRBV7-8,TGTGCCAGCAGCGTGGGAGGGGTCTCCTACGAGCAGTACTTC,CASSVGGVSYEQYF
TRBJ1-2,TRBD1,NA,TRBV28,TGTGCCAGCATCCAAACCGGGACAGGGTATGGCTACACCTTC,CASIQTGTGYGYTF
TRBJ2-3,NA,few,TRBV30,TGTGCCTGGAGTGCGGCAGGGGGCACAGATACGCAGTATTTT,CAWSAAGGTDTQYF
TRBJ1-2,NA,NA,TRBV7-9,TGTGCCAGCAGCTCCTCCGGGGTCTATGGCTACACCTTC,CASSSSGVYGYTF
TRBJ1-4,TRBD1,NA,TRBV7-2,TGTGCCAGCAGGCCCAGACAGGGGTACAATGAAAAACTGTTTTTT,CASRPRQGYNEKLFF